These 6 T cell receptor beta chains share one sample of origin, sequenced in a study of technical replicates of blood from a handful of donors. Profiled with immunoSEQ multiplex PCR; TCRdb holds only in-frame clones, not every one. The table records nearly 95,000 clones, about 96% of them present only once. Sequences were obtained from T cells isolated from PBMCs. These receptors came from a human donor in good health.

This clone appeared a single time. The DNA of the CDR3 is TGTGCCAGCAGCCGGACAGGGACCGGGGCCAACGTCCTGACTTTC. This encodes CASSRTGTGANVLTF. The J gene is TRBJ2-6, the V gene TRBV2; 8 bases are shared with TRBD1. Germline CDR1 reads SNHLY; CDR2 reads FYNNEI. The CDR3 has 15 residues. Trimming removed 6 bases from V and 4 bases from J; junction bases left unmatched: 5.

This CDR3 reads CASSKGQAFAEAFF. In DNA form, the CDR3 reads TGCGCCAGCAGCAAGGGACAGGCTTTCGCTGAAGCTTTCTTT. The chain employs TRBV5-1 and TRBJ1-1; 8 nucleotides match TRBD1. V shed 4 bases, J shed 6 bases, and the junction held 8 bases outside the gene matches. CDR1 SGHRS and CDR2 YFSETQ come from the germline V gene. CDR3 length: 14 amino acids.

V usage is TRBV4-3 and J usage is TRBJ2-7; possible D gene TRBD2, 7 bases. This CDR3 spans 14 amino acids. V lost 0 bases, J lost 5 bases, and 11 bases lay in between. Germline CDR1 reads LGHNA; CDR2 reads YSLEER. The CDR3 sequence: CASSQDLGGDEQYF. CDR3 nucleotide sequence: TGCGCCAGCAGCCAAGATTTAGGGGGGGACGAGCAGTACTTC.

The rearrangement uses TRBV7-2 and TRBJ2-7; TRBD2 is a possible D gene (5 bases). V lost 4 bases to trimming and J lost 3 bases, with 16 bases between them. CDR3 length: 15 residues. Per the germline V gene, CDR1 is SGHTA and CDR2 is FQGNSA. In DNA form, the CDR3 reads TGTGCCAGCAGCTACGACGAAGGAGGAGGCTACGAGCAGTACTTC. Translation: CASSYDEGGGYEQYF.

J is TRBJ1-2 and V is TRBV9; perhaps TRBD1 as D (6 bases). Germline V gene data show CDR1 as SGDLS and CDR2 as YYNGEE. The CDR3 spans 12 residues. The germline V and J ends were trimmed by 3 bases and 6 bases, with 9 bases remaining between them. As DNA, the CDR3 is TGTGCCAGCAGCGCTAACAGGGATGGCTACACCTTC. Protein product: CASSANRDGYTF.

This clone was seen a single time. This chain connects TRBV7-3 to TRBJ2-1; D is undetermined. The CDR3 length is 15 residues. Germline CDR1 and CDR2: SGHTA and FQGTGA. V was trimmed by 5 bases and J by 7 bases, leaving 18 bases between them. The CDR3 sequence: CASSPHLSRSNEQFF. CDR3 nucleotides: TGTGCCAGCAGCCCCCATCTATCGCGGAGTAATGAGCAGTTCTTC.